The 17 T cell receptor beta chains listed next were all sequenced from one sample in a study of blood T cell repertoires in COVID-19. Repertoires were generated with immunoSEQ multiplex PCR, while TCRdb's copy carries only in-frame clones and drops some. The sample records roughly 79,000 clones, roughly 84% being singletons. The specimen was peripheral blood. Receptors originate from a man in his forties or fifties with acute or convalescent COVID-19.

This sequence joins TRBV27 and TRBJ1-3; weak D call: TRBD1 (5 bases). Trimming cost V 6 bases and J 4 bases, with 10 bases left between them. The CDR3 totals 13 residues. Germline CDR1 is MNHEY and CDR2 is SMNVEV (reference sequence). The CDR3 DNA is TGTGCCAGCAGGGGGCTTAGAGGAAACACCATATATTTT. Its translation is CASRGLRGNTIYF.

V usage is TRBV7-8 and J usage is TRBJ2-1, with TRBD2 as a possible D gene (7 bases). The CDR3 has 17 residues. Trimming took off 5 bases at V and 0 bases at J, with 17 bases between the two ends. Per germline, CDR1 SGHVS and CDR2 FQNEAQ. The CDR3 DNA reads TGTGCCAGCAGCCCCTTTGGCGGGGGCAGCTCCTACAATGAGCAGTTCTTC. Translated: CASSPFGGGSSYNEQFF.

The CDR3: CASSQGGLAGVSTDEQFF. CDR3 in DNA: TGTGCCAGCAGCCAAGGGGGCCTAGCGGGAGTTTCAACCGATGAGCAGTTCTTC. V is TRBV3-1 (or the pseudogene TRBV3-2) and J is TRBJ2-1, with 10 nucleotides matching TRBD2. The CDR3 runs 18 residues. The trim removed 1 base at V and 8 bases at J, leaving 14 bases unmatched. CDR1 is LGHDT and CDR2 is YNNKEL in the germline V gene (reference sequence).

CDR3 sequence (DNA): TGTGCCAGCAGCTTAGGTAGCGAACAAGAGACCCAGTACTTC. It is translated as CASSLGSEQETQYF. The chain uses TRBV11-3 and TRBJ2-5; possibly TRBD2 for D (5 bases). Per the germline V gene, CDR1 is SGHNT and CDR2 is YENEEA. CDR3 length equals 14 residues. Trimming removed 1 base from V and 2 bases from J, with 8 bases in between.

J is TRBJ1-1 and V is TRBV4-3, with D possibly TRBD1 on 5 matching bases. Trimming removed 1 base at V and 1 base at J, with 10 bases between. The CDR3 covers 15 residues. The germline CDR1 and CDR2 sequences are LGHNA and YSLEER. The CDR3 loop is CASSQAAGGNTEAFF. The CDR3 nucleotides are TGCGCCAGCAGCCAAGCGGCGGGGGGGAACACTGAAGCTTTCTTT.

For this clone: A single base separates this from a much larger clone, so it may be a read error. The chain couples TRBV10-3 to TRBJ1-5, with TRBD1 identical over 10 bases. V trimming: 10 bases; J trimming: 0 bases; junction bases outside the gene matches: 6. The CDR3 is 15 amino acids. Per the germline V gene, CDR1 is ENHRY and CDR2 is SYGVKD. The CDR3 DNA is TGTGCCACCAGGACAGGGGGTTATAGCAATCAGCCCCAGCATTTT. Its translation is CATRTGGYSNQPQHF.

The V call is TRBV30, the J call TRBJ2-5; unclear D gene. CDR3 length: 13 amino acids. Trimming left V 0 bases short and J 2 bases short, with 7 bases between. Germline CDR1 reads GTSNPN; CDR2 reads SVGIG (reference sequence). DNA for the CDR3: TGTGCCTGGAGTGTTCTACTACAAGAGACCCAGTACTTC. Translating it yields CAWSVLLQETQYF.

This chain joins TRBV6-2 or TRBV6-3 and TRBJ1-5, with a tentative D call TRBD1 (5 bases). Germline CDR1 and CDR2: MNHEY and SVGEGT. The V gene lost 4 bases and the J gene lost 5 bases, with 12 bases spanning the gap. The CDR3 has 14 amino acids. The chain's CDR3 is CASSSFDRDQPQHF. CDR3 DNA sequence: TGTGCCAGCAGTTCTTTCGACAGAGATCAGCCCCAGCATTTT.

This chain links TRBV7-2 with TRBJ1-3; 8 nucleotides line up with TRBD1. Looked up from germline, CDR1 is SGHTA and CDR2 is FQGNSA. The length of the CDR3 is 14 residues. The ends lost 3 bases at V and 5 bases at J; junction bases unmatched: 3. CDR3 in DNA: TGTGCCAGCAGCTTGGGACAGGCCCGAAACACCATATATTTT. Translation gives CASSLGQARNTIYF.

The V and J genes are TRBV19 and TRBJ2-1; 11 bases fit TRBD2. The V and J ends lost 0 bases and 9 bases, in that order; junction bases with no gene match: 13. There are 18 residues in the CDR3. CDR1 and CDR2 (germline): LNHDA, SQIVND (reference sequence). The CDR3 region is CASSIDPLAGGPYCEQFF. The DNA of the CDR3 is TGTGCCAGTAGTATAGATCCGTTAGCGGGGGGGCCCTATTGTGAGCAGTTCTTC.

This rearrangement joins TRBV7-2 to TRBJ2-5, with no clear D. Trimming removed 5 bases from V and 4 bases from J, with 23 bases in between. Germline-derived CDR1 and CDR2 are SGHTA and FQGNSA. This CDR3 has 17 amino acids. CDR3 residues: CASSPAIRISFPETQYF. As DNA, the CDR3 is TGTGCCAGCAGCCCCGCTATTCGCATTTCGTTTCCAGAGACCCAGTACTTC.

The chain is built from TRBV6-5 and TRBJ2-7; 7 bases fit TRBD1. CDR1 is MNHEY, CDR2 SVGAGI, per germline. J gave up 3 bases and V 1 base, and 3 bases lay outside the gene matches. CDR3 length: 14 residues. Here the CDR3 DNA reads TGTGCCAGCAGTTACTATCGACAGGGCTACGAGCAGTACTTC. Its translation is CASSYYRQGYEQYF.

This clone was counted only a few times. This rearrangement joins TRBV4-3 to TRBJ1-4; D might be TRBD1 (5 bases). CDR1 and CDR2 (germline): LGHNA, YSLEER. There are 16 residues in the CDR3. Trimming stripped 1 base from V and 4 bases from J, with 13 bases between. As DNA, the CDR3 is TGCGCCAGCAGCCAAGGTCGTGGAAGGGGTAATGAAAAACTGTTTTTT. Amino acid sequence: CASSQGRGRGNEKLFF.

V usage is TRBV5-6 and J usage is TRBJ2-1; TRBD2 might be the D (6 bases). CDR3 length: 16 amino acids. Germline CDR1 is SGHDT and CDR2 is YYEEEE. V was clipped by 5 bases and J by 4 bases, with 19 bases between them. The CDR3 is CASRELGTQAYNEQFF. In nucleotides, the CDR3 is TGTGCCAGCAGGGAACTCGGGACTCAGGCTTACAATGAGCAGTTCTTC.

V usage is TRBV5-1 and J usage is TRBJ2-7; D is unclear. V lost 0 bases, J lost 6 bases, and 4 bases lay in between. CDR1 SGHRS and CDR2 YFSETQ come from the germline V gene. This CDR3 is 11 amino acids long. The CDR3 DNA follows: TGCGCCAGCAGCTTGGGGCTCGAGCAGTACTTC. Its protein is CASSLGLEQYF.

The chain combines TRBV10-2 with TRBJ1-5; 7 bases agree with TRBD1. CDR3 length: 15 residues. V gave up 0 bases and J gave up 1 base; unmatched junction bases: 0. Germline V gene sequence: CDR1 WSHSY, CDR2 SAAADI. The CDR3, as DNA: TGCGCCAGCAGTGAGTCGGGACAGAGCAATCAGCCCCAGCATTTT. This sequence encodes CASSESGQSNQPQHF.

J is TRBJ1-1 and V is TRBV9; 9 nucleotides match TRBD1. This CDR3 spans 15 amino acids. Germline V gene data show CDR1 as SGDLS and CDR2 as YYNGEE. V trimming: 0 bases; J trimming: 4 bases; junction bases outside the gene matches: 4. CDR3 amino acids: CASSVGGTGFTEAFF. The CDR3 DNA follows: TGTGCCAGCAGCGTAGGGGGGACAGGGTTCACTGAAGCTTTCTTT.